Sequencing of this TCR beta chain was carried out in a study of monozygotic twins with inflammatory bowel disease. TCRalpha and TCRbeta cDNA went through nested PCRs of about 15 and 9 cycles, two in total. TCRdb reprocessed the 5' RACE reads and stores each CDR3 protein as one record, lacking DNA. This sample contains a few hundred thousand distinct CDR3 sequences. Broader study findings: With inverse Simpson as the measure, TCRbeta diversity was lower in IBD patients than in healthy co-twins. Patients received differing immunosuppressive treatments, which may have added variability to their repertoires.

Worth noting for this clonotype: Its target is not known.

The sequencing sample was made of blood. The receptor's source is a human donor with ulcerative colitis or Crohn's disease, or a healthy co-twin of an affected twin (not recorded which).

The CDR3 reads CSAKGLAGPSTDTQYF. The rearrangement uses TRBV20-1 and TRBJ2-3; the D gene TCRdb calls, TRBD2, cannot be checked with no DNA. The CDR3 sequence is 16 residues long. Germline CDR1 and CDR2: DFQATT and SNEGSKA (reference sequence).